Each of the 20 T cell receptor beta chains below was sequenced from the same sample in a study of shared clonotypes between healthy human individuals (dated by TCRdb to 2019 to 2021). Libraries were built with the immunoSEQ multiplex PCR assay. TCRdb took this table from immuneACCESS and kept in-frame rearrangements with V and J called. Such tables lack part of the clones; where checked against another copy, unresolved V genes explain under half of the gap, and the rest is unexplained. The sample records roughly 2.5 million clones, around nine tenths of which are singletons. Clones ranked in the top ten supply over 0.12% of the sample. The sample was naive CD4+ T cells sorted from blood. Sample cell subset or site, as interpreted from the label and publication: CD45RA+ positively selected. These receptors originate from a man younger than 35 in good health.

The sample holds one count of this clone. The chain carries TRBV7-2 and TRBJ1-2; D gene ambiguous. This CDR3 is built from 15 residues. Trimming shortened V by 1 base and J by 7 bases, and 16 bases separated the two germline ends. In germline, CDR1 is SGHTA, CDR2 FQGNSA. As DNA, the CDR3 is TGTGCCAGCAGCTTAGTTCCGGGAGTAACTGGTGGCTACACCTTC. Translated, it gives CASSLVPGVTGGYTF.

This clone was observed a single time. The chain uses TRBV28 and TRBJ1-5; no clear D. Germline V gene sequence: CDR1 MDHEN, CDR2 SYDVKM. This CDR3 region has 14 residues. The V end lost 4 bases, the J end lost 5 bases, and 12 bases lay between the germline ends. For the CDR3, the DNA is TGTGCCAGCAGTTCCGACCCCGGGTATCAGCCCCAGCATTTT. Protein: CASSSDPGYQPQHF. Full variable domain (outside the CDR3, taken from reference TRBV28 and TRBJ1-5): DVKVTQSSRYLVKRTGEKVFLECVQDMDHENMFWYRQDPGLGLRLIYFSYDVKMKEKGDIPEGYSVSREKKERFSLILESASTNQTSMYLCASSSDPGYQPQHFGDGTRLSIL.

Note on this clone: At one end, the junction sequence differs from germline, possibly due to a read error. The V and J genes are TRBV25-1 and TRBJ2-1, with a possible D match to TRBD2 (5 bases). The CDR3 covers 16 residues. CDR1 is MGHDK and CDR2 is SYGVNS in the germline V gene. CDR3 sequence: CASRAAGPVSHNEQFF. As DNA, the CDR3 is TGTGCCAGCAGGGCGGCGGGCCCCGTCTCCCACAATGAGCAGTTCTTC.

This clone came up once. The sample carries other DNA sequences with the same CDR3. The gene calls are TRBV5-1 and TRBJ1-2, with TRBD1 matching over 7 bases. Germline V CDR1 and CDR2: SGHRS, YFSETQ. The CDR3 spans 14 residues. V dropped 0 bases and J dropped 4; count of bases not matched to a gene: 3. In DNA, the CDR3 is TGCGCCAGCAGCTTGGGAGACAGGGCCTATGGCTACACCTTC. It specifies CASSLGDRAYGYTF.

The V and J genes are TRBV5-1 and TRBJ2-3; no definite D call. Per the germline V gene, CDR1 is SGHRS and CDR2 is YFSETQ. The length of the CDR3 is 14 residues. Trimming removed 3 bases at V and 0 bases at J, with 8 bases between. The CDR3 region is CASSSSLSTDTQYF. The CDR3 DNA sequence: TGCGCCAGCAGCTCCTCGTTGAGCACAGATACGCAGTATTTT.

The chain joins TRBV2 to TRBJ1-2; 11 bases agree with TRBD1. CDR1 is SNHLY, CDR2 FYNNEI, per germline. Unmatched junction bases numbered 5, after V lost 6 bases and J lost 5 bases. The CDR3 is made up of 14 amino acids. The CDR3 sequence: CASSGQGAGYGYTF. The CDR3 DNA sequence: TGTGCCAGCAGCGGACAGGGGGCGGGGTATGGCTACACCTTC.

CDR3 nucleotide sequence: TGTGCCAGCAGTTACGGACCCCCCCACGAGCAGTACTTC. Amino acids: CASSYGPPHEQYF. V is TRBV6-5 and J is TRBJ2-7; D unresolved. There are 13 residues in the CDR3. Trimming pared 2 bases from V and 5 bases from J, leaving 10 bases between. The V gene's germline CDR1 is MNHEY and CDR2 SVGAGI.

CDR3 sequence reads: CASSRSRGNTIYF. The CDR3 coding sequence is TGTGCCAGCAGTCGCTCGAGGGGAAACACCATATATTTT. The gene calls are TRBV6-5 and TRBJ1-3; D remains ambiguous. Germline V lookup: CDR1 MNHEY, CDR2 SVGAGI. Trimming shortened V by 5 bases and J by 4 bases, and 9 bases separated the two germline ends. This CDR3 has 13 amino acids.

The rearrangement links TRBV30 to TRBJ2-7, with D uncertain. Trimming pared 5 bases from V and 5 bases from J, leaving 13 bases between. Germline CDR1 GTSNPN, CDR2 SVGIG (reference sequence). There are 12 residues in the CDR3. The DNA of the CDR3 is TGTGCCTGGGACCTCGGAGTGAACGAGCAGTACTTC. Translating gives CAWDLGVNEQYF.

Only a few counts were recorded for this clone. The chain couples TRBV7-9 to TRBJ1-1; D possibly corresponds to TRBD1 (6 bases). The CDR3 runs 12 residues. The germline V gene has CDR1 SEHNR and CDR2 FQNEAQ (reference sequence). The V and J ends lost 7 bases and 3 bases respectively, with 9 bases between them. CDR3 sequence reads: CASNRVDTEAFF. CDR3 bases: TGTGCCAGCAACAGGGTGGACACTGAAGCTTTCTTT.

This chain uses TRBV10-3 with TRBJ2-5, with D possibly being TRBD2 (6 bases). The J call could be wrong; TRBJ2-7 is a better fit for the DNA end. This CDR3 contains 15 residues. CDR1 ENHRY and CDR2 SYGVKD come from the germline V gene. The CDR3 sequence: CAISGGGMGSYEQYF. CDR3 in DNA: TGTGCCATCAGCGGAGGCGGGATGGGCTCCTACGAGCAGTACTTC.

Here the CDR3 reads CASSLRAGGGHEQFF. The CDR3 nucleotides are TGTGCCAGCAGCTTAAGGGCGGGAGGGGGGCATGAGCAGTTCTTC. The rearrangement uses TRBV5-4 and TRBJ2-1; TRBD2 aligns across 9 bases. The CDR3 has 15 residues. Germline loops: CDR1 SGHNT, CDR2 YYREEE (reference sequence). The V segment lost 2 bases and the J segment 8 bases; nucleotides outside the gene matches: 8.

The CDR3 DNA follows: TGTGCCAGCAGTTACTCGCCCAGGCAGGGGGCCACTGAAGCTTTCTTT. This codes for CASSYSPRQGATEAFF. J is TRBJ1-1 and V is TRBV6-6; 8 nucleotides line up with TRBD1. V shed 0 bases, J shed 4 bases, and the junction held 7 bases outside the gene matches. The CDR3 covers 16 residues. Germline V gene data show CDR1 as MNHNY and CDR2 as SVGAGI (reference sequence).

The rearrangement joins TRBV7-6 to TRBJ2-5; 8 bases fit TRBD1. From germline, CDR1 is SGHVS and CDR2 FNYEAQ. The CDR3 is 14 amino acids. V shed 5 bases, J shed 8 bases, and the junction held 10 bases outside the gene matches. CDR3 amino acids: CASSQAGGIDTQYF. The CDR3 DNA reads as TGTGCCAGCAGCCAAGCAGGGGGCATTGACACCCAGTACTTC.

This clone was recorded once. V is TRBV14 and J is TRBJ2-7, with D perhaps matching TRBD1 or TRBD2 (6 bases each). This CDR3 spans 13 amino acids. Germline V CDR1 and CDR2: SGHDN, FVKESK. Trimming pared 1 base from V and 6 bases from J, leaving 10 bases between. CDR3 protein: CASSQGEGGEQYF. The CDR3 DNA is TGTGCCAGCAGCCAAGGCGAGGGGGGCGAGCAGTACTTC.

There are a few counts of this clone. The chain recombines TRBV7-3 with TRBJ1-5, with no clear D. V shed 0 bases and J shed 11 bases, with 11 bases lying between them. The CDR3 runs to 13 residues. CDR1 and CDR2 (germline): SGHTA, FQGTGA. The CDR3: CASSLTAFGAQHF. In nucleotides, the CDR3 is TGTGCCAGCAGCTTAACGGCCTTTGGGGCCCAGCATTTT.

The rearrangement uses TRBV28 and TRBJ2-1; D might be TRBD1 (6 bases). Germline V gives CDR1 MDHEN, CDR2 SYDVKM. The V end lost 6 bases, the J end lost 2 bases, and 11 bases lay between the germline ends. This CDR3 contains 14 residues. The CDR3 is CASRTQGPYNEQFF. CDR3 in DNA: TGTGCCAGCAGAACACAGGGACCCTACAATGAGCAGTTCTTC.

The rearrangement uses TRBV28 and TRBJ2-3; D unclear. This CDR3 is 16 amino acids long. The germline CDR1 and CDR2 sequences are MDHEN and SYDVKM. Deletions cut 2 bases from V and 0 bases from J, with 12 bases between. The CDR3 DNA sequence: TGTGCCAGCAGTTTAAATAGGCTGGGCAGCACAGATACGCAGTATTTT. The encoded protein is CASSLNRLGSTDTQYF.

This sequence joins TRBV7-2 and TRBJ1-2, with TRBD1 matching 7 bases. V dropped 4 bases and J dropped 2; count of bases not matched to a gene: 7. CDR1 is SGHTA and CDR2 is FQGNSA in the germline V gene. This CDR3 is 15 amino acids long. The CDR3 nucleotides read TGTGCCAGCAGCTCCCCGGACAGGCGGAACTATGGCTACACCTTC. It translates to CASSSPDRRNYGYTF.

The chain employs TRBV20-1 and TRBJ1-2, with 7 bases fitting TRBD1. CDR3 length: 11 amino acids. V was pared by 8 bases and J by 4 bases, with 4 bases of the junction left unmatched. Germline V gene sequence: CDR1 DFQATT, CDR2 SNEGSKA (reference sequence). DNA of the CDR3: TGCAGTAACAGGGGCCCCTATGGCTACACCTTC. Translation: CSNRGPYGYTF.